This TCR beta chain was found in a study of OX40 agonist ivuxolimab in advanced cancers. About the study: Three partial responders included one hepatocellular carcinoma patient and two cutaneous melanoma patients. Study conclusions and caveats: Some nonresponders likewise displayed low normalized T-cell clonal expansion. The investigators did not determine what antigen specificity the expanded peripheral T cells had.

Of note for this clone: What it binds is unknown.

Sequencing used immunoSEQ multiplex PCR; TCRdb keeps in-frame clones, though not all of them. This table holds under 95,000 clones, about nine tenths found once. V shed 1 base and J shed 7 bases, with 11 bases lying between them. The CDR3 has 14 amino acids. The germline V gene has CDR1 LNHNV and CDR2 YYDKDF (reference sequence). Sequenced here: CD4+ or CD8+ T cells sorted from blood, sampled in a trial of the OX40 agonist ivuxolimab. The chain is built from TRBV15 and TRBJ1-5, with D uncertain. This TCR was recovered from an adult with an advanced solid tumor such as melanoma, head and neck, liver or kidney cancer. The DNA for the CDR3 is TGTGCCACCAGCAGAGGGGTCTTAGCGCAGCCCCAGCATTTT. Translating it yields CATSRGVLAQPQHF.